One sample yielded the 25 T cell receptor beta chains listed below, sequenced in a study of cytomegalovirus exposure and HLA in healthy donors. Both 60 Vbeta primers and 13 Jbeta primers went into the PCR. Produced via immunoSEQ multiplex PCR; TCRdb's table is partial and in-frame only. The sample consists of roughly 120,000 clones, more than 70% of them appearing once. The specimen was PBMCs. These TCRs come from a man between 50 and 59 years old in good health and CMV-seronegative.

CDR3 region: CASSPGQSYGYTF. The CDR3 coding sequence is TGTGCCAGCTCACCGGGACAGAGCTATGGCTACACCTTC. The V gene is TRBV18, the J gene TRBJ1-2, with 7 nucleotides matching TRBD1. CDR3 length equals 13 residues. Germline CDR1 is KGHSH and CDR2 is LQKENI. The V gene end was trimmed by 3 bases and the J gene end by 4 bases; junction bases not matched to a gene: 2.

The CDR3, as DNA: TGTGCCAGCAGCTTCACAGGGGGCGCGGGGACTGGGGCCAACGTCCTGACTTTC. It codes for CASSFTGGAGTGANVLTF. The chain uses TRBV7-2 and TRBJ2-6; 9 bases are a match to TRBD1. The CDR3 has 18 amino acids. CDR1 is SGHTA and CDR2 is FQGNSA in the germline V gene. J gave up 2 bases and V 3 bases, and 8 bases lay outside the gene matches. Looking up the rest from reference TRBV7-2 and TRBJ2-6 gives the full variable domain: GAGVSQSPSNKVTEKGKDVELRCDPISGHTALYWYRQSLGQGLEFLIYFQGNSAPDKSGLPSDRFSAERTGGSVSTLTIQRTQQEDSAVYLCASSFTGGAGTGANVLTFGAGSRLTVL.

The chain carries TRBV30 and TRBJ2-7; tentatively, D is TRBD1 (6 bases). There are 12 residues in the CDR3. The germline V and J ends were trimmed by 0 bases and 5 bases, with 8 bases remaining between them. Germline CDR1 is GTSNPN and CDR2 is SVGIG (reference sequence). The chain's CDR3 is CAWSVDRNEQYF. The CDR3 nucleotides read TGTGCCTGGAGTGTAGACAGGAACGAGCAGTACTTC.

This clone was recorded a few times. The junction does not match germline at one end; this may be a read error. The chain recombines TRBV7-9 with TRBJ2-1; the match to TRBD1 covers 7 bases. The CDR3 runs to 19 residues. CDR1 is SEHNR and CDR2 is FQNEAQ in the germline V gene (reference sequence). The CDR3 sequence: CSSSDKFTGDGSAYNEQFF. The CDR3 DNA follows: TGTTCCAGCAGCGACAAATTTACAGGGGACGGGTCGGCCTACAATGAGCAGTTCTTC.

The chain has TRBV28 and TRBJ2-5; TRBD1 aligns across 8 bases. The closer fit of TRBJ2-7 to the DNA end suggests the J call may be wrong. The CDR3 loop spans 15 amino acids. CDR1 and CDR2 (germline): MDHEN, SYDVKM. The CDR3 DNA follows: TGTGCCAGCAGCCAACAGGGGGGCCGTCGATACGAGCAGTACTTC. This translates into CASSQQGGRRYEQYF.

The chain couples TRBV6-5 to TRBJ1-2, with 9 bases fitting TRBD1. The V segment lost 2 bases and the J segment 4 bases; nucleotides outside the gene matches: 8. Germline CDR1 reads MNHEY; CDR2 reads SVGAGI. CDR3 length equals 16 residues. The CDR3 reads CASSYQTGGPAYGYTF. CDR3 coding DNA: TGTGCCAGCAGTTACCAGACAGGGGGACCTGCCTATGGCTACACCTTC.

The chain recombines TRBV27 with TRBJ2-3; the match to TRBD2 covers 9 bases. The germline V gene has CDR1 MNHEY and CDR2 SMNVEV (reference sequence). The ends lost 6 bases at V and 0 bases at J; junction bases unmatched: 4. The CDR3 consists of 15 residues. The CDR3 region has the DNA TGTGCCAGCAGCCTAGCGGGGCCTAGCACAGATACGCAGTATTTT. Translated: CASSLAGPSTDTQYF.

Only a few counts were recorded for this clone. The gene calls are TRBV28 and TRBJ1-3, with D hard to call. Trimming removed 9 bases from V and 4 bases from J, with 10 bases in between. The CDR3 spans 12 residues. In germline, CDR1 is MDHEN, CDR2 SYDVKM. The CDR3 bases are TGTGCCAGTGGGAGTTCGGGAAACACCATATATTTT. Its translation: CASGSSGNTIYF.

J is TRBJ1-1 and V is TRBV11-2; TRBD1 is a possible D gene (6 bases). Germline CDR1 is SGHAT and CDR2 is FQNNGV. Trimming stripped 3 bases from V and 10 bases from J, with 9 bases between. The length of the CDR3 is 11 residues. DNA of the CDR3: TGTGCCAGCAGCTTCCCAGGGGCAGCTTTCTTT. Residues: CASSFPGAAFF.

On this clone: An end of the junction differs from the germline gene, which may be a read error. The V and J genes are TRBV7-2 and TRBJ2-7, with TRBD2 matching 10 bases. Germline V lookup: CDR1 SGHTA, CDR2 FQGNSA. The CDR3 is made up of 14 amino acids. The CDR3 sequence: CASRLAGGFYEQYF. CDR3 nucleotide sequence: TGTGCCAGCAGGTTAGCGGGAGGCTTCTACGAGCAGTACTTC. Full variable domain (remainder filled in from reference TRBV7-2 and TRBJ2-7): GAGVSQSPSNKVTEKGKDVELRCDPISGHTALYWYRQSLGQGLEFLIYFQGNSAPDKSGLPSDRFSAERTGGSVSTLTIQRTQQEDSAVYLCASRLAGGFYEQYFGPGTRLTVT.

V and J are TRBV4-2 and TRBJ1-1; D remains ambiguous. The V gene's germline CDR1 is LGHNA and CDR2 YNFKEQ. The CDR3 runs 13 residues. Trimming left V 0 bases short and J 6 bases short, with 8 bases between. CDR3 region: CASSQEVSAEAFF. CDR3 nucleotide sequence: TGTGCCAGCAGCCAAGAGGTATCAGCTGAAGCTTTCTTT.

CDR3 nucleotides: TGTGCCAGTAGTATAGTGGGACTAGCGGAATACAATGAGCAGTTCTTC. It specifies CASSIVGLAEYNEQFF. The rearrangement links TRBV19 to TRBJ2-1, with 11 nucleotides matching TRBD2. The CDR3 extends over 16 amino acids. The V gene's germline CDR1 is LNHDA and CDR2 SQIVND (reference sequence). The trim removed 1 base at V and 4 bases at J, leaving 3 bases unmatched.

The CDR3 DNA reads as TGTGCCAGCAGCTTACAAGCGGGAGGGATTTACGGTACGCAGTATTTT. Encoded protein: CASSLQAGGIYGTQYF. V usage is TRBV7-6 and J usage is TRBJ2-3; 10 bases are shared with TRBD2. The CDR3 is made up of 16 amino acids. CDR1 and CDR2 from the germline V gene are SGHVS and FNYEAQ. Trimming removed 2 bases from V and 8 bases from J; junction bases left unmatched: 10.

This clone was recorded only once. The chain carries TRBV5-5 and TRBJ2-1; TRBD2 matches 10 bases. The CDR3 contains 17 residues. CDR1 and CDR2 (germline): SGHKS, YYEKEE (reference sequence). V was clipped by 4 bases and J by 7 bases; unmatched bases: 14. CDR3 amino acids: CASSERPGLALGNEQFF. In nucleotides, the CDR3 is TGTGCCAGCAGCGAACGTCCGGGACTAGCGCTAGGAAATGAGCAGTTCTTC.

J is TRBJ2-1 and V is TRBV13, with unresolved D. This CDR3 spans 17 amino acids. Germline V gene sequence: CDR1 PRHDT, CDR2 FYEKMQ (reference sequence). The V gene lost 2 bases and the J gene lost 2 bases, with 16 bases spanning the gap. For the CDR3, the DNA is TGTGCCAGCAGCTTAAATTTCGGTTCCCTCCCCTACAATGAGCAGTTCTTC. This codes for CASSLNFGSLPYNEQFF.

The chain combines TRBV27 with TRBJ1-1; TRBD1 might be the D (5 bases). Trimming stripped 6 bases from V and 6 bases from J, with 14 bases between. This CDR3 contains 13 residues. Germline V CDR1 and CDR2: MNHEY, SMNVEV (reference sequence). CDR3 DNA sequence: TGTGCCAGCAGGGGAACAGGATGGGCTGAAGCTTTCTTT. This codes for CASRGTGWAEAFF.

This clone was counted between two and nine times. The chain employs TRBV5-6 and TRBJ1-2; maybe TRBD1 (5 bases). Deletions cut 1 base from V and 4 bases from J, with 14 bases between. This CDR3 is 15 amino acids long. Germline lookup yields CDR1 SGHDT and CDR2 YYEEEE. The CDR3 nucleotides are TGTGCCAGCAGCTTGTCTCCAGGGACTGGCTATGGCTACACCTTC. Amino acid sequence: CASSLSPGTGYGYTF.

This clone was found a few times. The chain carries TRBV27 and TRBJ2-3; tentatively, D is TRBD1 (5 bases). V was pared by 4 bases and J by 4 bases, with 12 bases between. CDR1 is MNHEY and CDR2 is SMNVEV in the germline V gene (reference sequence). The CDR3 is made up of 14 amino acids. The CDR3 DNA is TGTGCCAGCAGTTCCGGTTTGGGGCCAGATACGCAGTATTTT. It yields the protein CASSSGLGPDTQYF.

The chain is built from TRBV6-1 and TRBJ1-1; 7 positions match TRBD1. CDR3 length equals 13 residues. The ends lost 6 bases at V and 5 bases at J; junction bases unmatched: 6. Germline CDR1 reads MNHNS; CDR2 reads SASEGT. The CDR3 coding sequence is TGTGCCAGCAGCGCACAGGGGAGGACTGAAGCTTTCTTT. It encodes CASSAQGRTEAFF.

The CDR3 nucleotides are TGTGCCAGCAGCCCGCACGGACTAGGCGCAGGTGACAATGAGCAGTTCTTC. Translation: CASSPHGLGAGDNEQFF. The V call is TRBV7-3, the J call TRBJ2-1; TRBD2 matches at 7 bases. This CDR3 has 17 amino acids. The trim removed 5 bases at V and 5 bases at J, leaving 15 bases unmatched. Germline CDR1 reads SGHTA; CDR2 reads FQGTGA.

V and J are TRBV30 and TRBJ2-1, with a tentative D call TRBD2 (7 bases). Germline CDR1 is GTSNPN and CDR2 is SVGIG (reference sequence). V was trimmed by 1 base and J by 4 bases, leaving 14 bases between them. This CDR3 is 15 amino acids long. Here the CDR3 reads CAWSGGGGTYNEQFF. Here the CDR3 DNA reads TGTGCCTGGAGTGGGGGAGGGGGAACTTACAATGAGCAGTTCTTC.

In its sample, this clone was seen once. The V call is TRBV6-5, the J call TRBJ2-2, with TRBD1 identical over 9 bases. V lost 6 bases and J lost 5; bases outside the gene matches: 4. Per the germline V gene, CDR1 is MNHEY and CDR2 is SVGAGI. This CDR3 region has 14 residues. The CDR3 here is CASSRDRETGELFF. In nucleotides, the CDR3 is TGTGCCAGCAGCCGGGACAGGGAAACCGGGGAGCTGTTTTTT.

The chain recombines TRBV4-3 with TRBJ2-5, with 7 bases fitting TRBD1. The CDR3 loop spans 15 amino acids. Germline CDR1 is LGHNA and CDR2 is YSLEER. Trimming removed 1 base from V and 3 bases from J; junction bases left unmatched: 5. As DNA, the CDR3 is TGCGCCAGCAGCCAAGGCGCAGGGGGAAAAGAGACCCAGTACTTC. Its protein is CASSQGAGGKETQYF.

The chain couples TRBV28 to TRBJ2-7; no clear D. The CDR3 loop spans 12 amino acids. Germline CDR1 and CDR2: MDHEN and SYDVKM. The germline V and J ends were trimmed by 4 bases and 6 bases, with 10 bases remaining between them. The CDR3 reads CASSSGSREQYF. CDR3 nucleotides: TGTGCCAGCAGTTCTGGTAGCCGCGAGCAGTACTTC.

This chain uses TRBV27 with TRBJ2-1, with TRBD2 identical over 7 bases. CDR1 is MNHEY, CDR2 SMNVEV, per germline (reference sequence). This CDR3 comprises 16 residues. Trimming removed 1 base from V and 5 bases from J; junction bases left unmatched: 8. As DNA, the CDR3 is TGTGCCAGCAGTTTATGGGGCGGGAGAGGAGACAATGAGCAGTTCTTC. Protein product: CASSLWGGRGDNEQFF.